The 30 T cell receptor beta chains below were found in one sample sequenced in a study of metastatic and nonmetastatic thyroid tumors. TCRdb redid the clone calls on the PCR reads using MiXCR. The repertoire includes approximately 82,000 clones, 9.5% to 15% of them detected once, and more than 7% sits in the top ten. Thyroid surgery was performed in patients who had received no treatment beforehand. The sample was tumor tissue. The receptors come from a female donor with papillary thyroid cancer or a benign thyroid nodule (not recorded which). Some clones in this sample may be carry-over from other donors' samples.

This clone was picked up a small number of times. One base away lies a much larger clone, so this may be a sequencing read error. V usage is TRBV5-1 and J usage is TRBJ2-5; unclear D gene. CDR1 is SGHRS and CDR2 is YFSETQ in the germline V gene. CDR3 length: 13 amino acids. The CDR3 sequence: CASSLTHQETHYF. CDR3 coding DNA: TGCGCCAGCAGCTTGACCCACCAAGAGACCCATTACTTC.

As to this clone: A much more abundant neighbour one base away suggests this may be a read error. The same CDR3 can be traced to other DNA sequences in this sample. This chain uses TRBV9 with TRBJ2-3, with a weak D call TRBD1 (6 bases). The CDR3 has 16 residues. Trimming removed 3 bases from V and 0 bases from J, with 14 bases in between. Germline V gene sequence: CDR1 SGDLS, CDR2 YYNGEE. DNA of the CDR3: TGTGCCAGCAGCGCACTACAGGGTGTTAGCACAGATACGCAGTATTTT. It codes for CASSALQGVSTDTQYF.

On this clone itself: This may stem from a read error, because a much larger clone lies one nucleotide away. Other DNA sequences in this sample translate to the same CDR3. The rearrangement joins TRBV18 to TRBJ2-1, with 12 bases fitting TRBD1. The CDR3 sequence is 16 residues long. V shed 3 bases and J 8 bases; nucleotides not matched to a gene: 8. Germline V gene data show CDR1 as KGHSH and CDR2 as LQKENI. The CDR3 spells CASSPFPGTGGYEQFF. The DNA for the CDR3 is TGTGCCAGCTCACCTTTTCCCGGGACAGGGGGCTATGAGCAGTTCTTC.

In this sample, this clone turned up many times. This rearrangement joins TRBV10-2 to TRBJ2-1, with 7 bases aligning to TRBD2. V dropped 2 bases and J dropped 5; count of bases not matched to a gene: 6. Germline CDR1 reads WSHSY; CDR2 reads SAAADI. CDR3 size: 15 residues. CDR3 sequence (DNA): TGCGCCAGCAGTGAGCTAGCGGACGCCAACAATGAGCAGTTCTTC. Translating gives CASSELADANNEQFF.

The table lists this clone with many counts. The rearrangement joins TRBV10-3 to TRBJ1-1; D is perhaps TRBD1 (5 bases). Germline V lookup: CDR1 ENHRY, CDR2 SYGVKD. The CDR3 totals 17 residues. The ends were cut back, 7 bases at V and 0 bases at J, with 21 bases in the middle. The CDR3 loop reads CAITAGLKEGMNTEAFF. The CDR3 bases are TGTGCCATCACCGCGGGGCTCAAGGAGGGGATGAACACTGAAGCTTTCTTT.

This clone was detected ten times or more. The V gene is TRBV5-6, the J gene TRBJ2-7, with D possibly matching TRBD2 (6 bases). This CDR3 has 14 residues. Germline V gene sequence: CDR1 SGHDT, CDR2 YYEEEE. Trimming removed 4 bases from V and 7 bases from J, with 18 bases in between. The CDR3, as DNA: TGTGCCAGCAGCCCCGACCCGGGAGAGGTAGAGCAGTACTTC. The encoded protein is CASSPDPGEVEQYF.

This clone was seen repeatedly, ten times or more. This chain joins TRBV9 and TRBJ2-1, with D perhaps TRBD1 or TRBD2 (7 bases each). CDR3 length equals 16 residues. V was cut by 3 bases and J by 9 bases, with 22 bases left in between. Germline values: CDR1 SGDLS, CDR2 YYNGEE. The CDR3 here is CASSGEQGRGLGEQFF. The CDR3 DNA is TGTGCCAGCAGCGGGGAACAGGGGAGGGGTCTCGGTGAGCAGTTCTTC.

Notes on this clone: One base away lies a much larger clone, so this may be a sequencing read error. The J gene is TRBJ2-1, the V gene TRBV5-5, with 9 bases matching TRBD1. The CDR3 sequence is 14 residues long. Per the germline V gene, CDR1 is SGHKS and CDR2 is YYEKEE (reference sequence). Here the CDR3 reads CSSSPGQGYNEQFF. The CDR3, as DNA: TGTTCCAGCAGCCCGGGACAGGGCTACAATGAGCAGTTCTTC. Filled out from reference TRBV5-5 and TRBJ2-1, the complete variable domain reads DAGVTQSPTHLIKTRGQQVTLRCSPISGHKSVSWYQQVLGQGPQFIFQYYEKEERGRGNFPDRFSARQFPNYSSELNVNALLLGDSALYLCSSSPGQGYNEQFFGPGTRLTVL.

V is TRBV18 and J is TRBJ1-2; no clear D gene. CDR3 size: 11 residues. Germline V gene sequence: CDR1 KGHSH, CDR2 LQKENI. V was pared by 6 bases and J by 4 bases, with 6 bases between. The CDR3 loop is CASSDLYGYTF. CDR3 bases: TGTGCCAGCTCGGACCTCTATGGCTACACCTTC.

This clone was seen repeatedly, ten times or more. The chain employs TRBV30 and TRBJ1-4; possibly TRBD1 for D (6 bases). The CDR3 is 14 residues long. Germline CDR1 reads GTSNPN; CDR2 reads SVGIG (reference sequence). Trimming removed 8 bases at V and 5 bases at J, with 18 bases between. CDR3: CATTTGPGNEKLFF. CDR3 bases: TGTGCCACGACGACAGGCCCCGGGAATGAAAAACTGTTTTTT.

Ten or more counts support this clone. The V gene is TRBV5-1, the J gene TRBJ2-5, with 13 positions matching TRBD2. Germline V CDR1 and CDR2: SGHRS, YFSETQ. The CDR3 extends over 17 amino acids. Germline trimming cut 4 bases from V and 2 bases from J; bases unmatched to any gene: 8. CDR3 protein: CASSPGLAGPGQETQYF. CDR3 DNA: TGCGCCAGCAGCCCGGGACTAGCGGGACCTGGTCAAGAGACCCAGTACTTC.

The V call is TRBV5-1, the J call TRBJ2-3, with TRBD1 matching 8 bases. This CDR3 contains 16 residues. Germline V gives CDR1 SGHRS, CDR2 YFSETQ. J gave up 2 bases and V 5 bases, and 10 bases lay outside the gene matches. The CDR3 sequence is CASREPTGAFTDTQYF. The CDR3, as DNA: TGCGCCAGCAGAGAGCCGACAGGGGCATTCACAGATACGCAGTATTTT.

This clone was counted many times. The rearrangement joins TRBV7-9 to TRBJ2-7, with D unresolved. From germline, CDR1 is SEHNR and CDR2 FQNEAQ (reference sequence). The CDR3 is 13 residues long. Between the trimmed V and J ends, which lost 3 bases and 1 base, there was a span of 7 bases. For the CDR3, the DNA is TGTGCCAGCAGCTTTAGGCTTTCCTACGAGCAGTACTTC. As protein: CASSFRLSYEQYF.

This clone occurred many times. This may arise from a read error, as a much more abundant clone is one base away. The chain recombines TRBV24-1 with TRBJ2-1, with no clear D. The CDR3 is 15 amino acids. Germline V gives CDR1 KGHDR, CDR2 SFDVKD. The CDR3 loop reads CATSSSVLPTNERFF. DNA of the CDR3: TGTGCCACCAGTTCTAGTGTACTCCCCACAAATGAGCGGTTCTTC.

This clone showed up many times. The rearrangement joins TRBV12-3 or TRBV12-4 to TRBJ2-5, with D perhaps matching TRBD2 (6 bases). The ends were cut back, 4 bases at V and 5 bases at J, with 17 bases in the middle. The CDR3 runs to 15 residues. CDR3: CASSYRQPGGETQYF. CDR3 sequence (DNA): TGTGCCAGCAGTTACCGACAGCCCGGAGGGGAGACCCAGTACTTC.

This clone has a count of ten or more. V and J are TRBV5-1 and TRBJ2-2; 7 positions match TRBD1. With V trimmed by 6 bases and J by 4 bases, 9 bases remained unmatched. Germline CDR1 and CDR2: SGHRS and YFSETQ. CDR3 length equals 15 residues. CDR3 residues: CASKGQIPSTGELFF. CDR3 nucleotides: TGCGCCAGCAAGGGACAGATTCCGAGCACCGGGGAGCTGTTTTTT.

The table lists this clone with a few counts. A junction boundary mismatches the germline segment, possibly from a read error. The V call is TRBV6-5, the J call TRBJ1-5; D is uncertain. CDR3 length: 15 amino acids. Per the germline V gene, CDR1 is MNHEY and CDR2 is SVGAGI. The CDR3 DNA follows: TGTGCCAGCAGTTACTGGAGGGCAAGCAATCAGCCCCAGGATTTT. Amino acid sequence: CASSYWRASNQPQDF.

This clone was observed at least ten times. V usage is TRBV13 and J usage is TRBJ2-7; TRBD1 matches 12 bases. This CDR3 contains 20 residues. Trimming removed 0 bases from V and 0 bases from J; junction bases left unmatched: 12. The germline V gene has CDR1 PRHDT and CDR2 FYEKMQ (reference sequence). For the CDR3, the DNA is TGTGCCAGCAGCTTAGGGCGCGGGGACAGGGGGCCTCTTAGCTCCTACGAGCAGTACTTC. Amino acids: CASSLGRGDRGPLSSYEQYF.

This clone was counted only a few times. A much larger clone lies one base from this, so it may be a read error. Different DNA sequences within this sample yield the same CDR3. The genes are TRBV29-1 and TRBJ2-2, with D possibly matching TRBD2 (5 bases). Germline V CDR1 and CDR2: SQVTM, ANQGSEA. This CDR3 has 12 amino acids. The CDR3 is CSVVLNTGELFF. In DNA form, the CDR3 reads TGCAGCGTTGTCCTTAACACCGGGGAGCTGTTCTTT.

This clone was observed a few times. The chain combines TRBV2 with TRBJ2-2, with TRBD2 matching over 12 bases. CDR3 length equals 17 residues. From germline, CDR1 is SNHLY and CDR2 FYNNEI. After removal of 3 bases from V and 6 bases from J, the junction contained 8 bases not matched to a gene. This CDR3 is CASSDRLAGGSAGELFF. CDR3 coding DNA: TGTGCCAGCAGTGACCGTCTAGCGGGAGGGTCGGCCGGGGAGCTGTTTTTT.

This clone was seen many times. CDR3 DNA: TGTGCCATCAGCCCGGGGGGGGGACAGGGAAGGTACCTCTACGAGCAGTACTTC. This gives the protein CAISPGGGQGRYLYEQYF. The chain recombines TRBV10-3 with TRBJ2-7; D may be TRBD1 (9 bases). CDR3 length: 18 residues. V lost 6 bases and J 3 bases, leaving 27 bases between the germline ends. The germline gives CDR1 ENHRY, CDR2 SYGVKD.

As concerns this clone: Other nucleotide sequences in the sample specify the same CDR3. This chain connects TRBV20-1 to TRBJ2-1, with 8 bases identical to TRBD2. CDR3 length: 14 amino acids. The V and J ends lost 3 bases and 3 bases, in that order; junction bases with no gene match: 4. Germline V gives CDR1 DFQATT, CDR2 SNEGSKA (reference sequence). The DNA for the CDR3 is TGCAGTGCTAGCGGGAGGGCCAGCTACAATGAGCAGTTCTTC. Residues: CSASGRASYNEQFF.

The sample holds many counts of this clone. This chain connects TRBV5-6 to TRBJ1-2; D possibly corresponds to TRBD1 (5 bases). Germline CDR1 is SGHDT and CDR2 is YYEEEE. The V end lost 7 bases, the J end lost 4 bases, and 17 bases lay between the germline ends. This CDR3 contains 14 residues. The chain's CDR3 is CASGGVQASYGYTF. Written as DNA, the CDR3 is TGTGCCAGCGGGGGGGTGCAGGCCAGCTATGGCTACACCTTC. The full variable domain, its missing parts supplied by reference TRBV5-6 and TRBJ1-2, is DAGVTQSPTHLIKTRGQQVTLRCSPKSGHDTVSWYQQALGQGPQFIFQYYEEEERQRGNFPDRFSGHQFPNYSSELNVNALLLGDSALYLCASGGVQASYGYTFGSGTRLTVV.

Note on this clone: A much larger clonotype is one base distant, so this may be a read error. Other DNA sequences within the sample encode an identical CDR3. The chain uses TRBV5-1 and TRBJ2-5; 9 bases line up with TRBD2. CDR3 length equals 14 residues. Germline V gene lookup returns CDR1 SGHRS and CDR2 YFSETQ. V trimming: 4 bases; J trimming: 5 bases; junction bases outside the gene matches: 6. CDR3: CASSTGTSQETQYF. CDR3 nucleotide sequence: TGCGCCAGCAGCACAGGGACTAGCCAGGAGACCCAGTACTTC.

This clone has ten or more counts. The chain joins TRBV6-1 to TRBJ2-2; tentatively, D is TRBD2 (5 bases). Germline V gene data show CDR1 as MNHNS and CDR2 as SASEGT. The CDR3 totals 14 residues. The V end lost 0 bases, the J end lost 4 bases, and 6 bases lay between the germline ends. The CDR3, as DNA: TGTGCCAGCAGTGAAGCGCTAGCCACCGGGGAGCTGTTTTTT. Its protein is CASSEALATGELFF.

This clone was counted ten times or more. The chain links TRBV5-1 to TRBJ1-1, with D unresolved. CDR1 SGHRS and CDR2 YFSETQ come from the germline V gene. Deletions cut 6 bases from V and 1 base from J, with 16 bases between. This CDR3 is built from 15 residues. The CDR3: CASTQRNFPNTEAFF. CDR3 sequence (DNA): TGCGCCAGCACCCAAAGGAACTTTCCGAACACTGAAGCTTTCTTT.

This clone was seen ten or more times. This chain uses TRBV9 with TRBJ1-2; D is unclear. The ends were cut back, 3 bases at V and 2 bases at J, with 2 bases in the middle. This CDR3 is built from 11 residues. Germline V lookup: CDR1 SGDLS, CDR2 YYNGEE. The CDR3 sequence is CASSDNYGYTF. The CDR3, as DNA: TGTGCCAGCAGCGACAACTATGGCTACACCTTC.

This clone showed up many times. This chain connects TRBV20-1 to TRBJ2-5; 7 nucleotides match TRBD2. Germline V CDR1 and CDR2: DFQATT, SNEGSKA (reference sequence). This CDR3 has 13 residues. V trimming: 4 bases; J trimming: 4 bases; junction bases outside the gene matches: 6. CDR3 DNA sequence: TGCAGTGCTAAGGGAGGACTAGTAGAGACCCAGTACTTC. This translates into CSAKGGLVETQYF.

This clone was counted ten times or more. The chain joins TRBV7-2 to TRBJ2-1, with D possibly TRBD1 on 5 matching bases. The CDR3 sequence is 15 residues long. Trimming took 3 bases from V and 5 from J, leaving 14 bases between them. Germline V gene sequence: CDR1 SGHTA, CDR2 FQGNSA. The CDR3 loop reads CASSLVGASNNEQFF. As DNA, the CDR3 is TGTGCCAGCAGCTTGGTTGGGGCGTCAAACAATGAGCAGTTCTTC. Using reference TRBV7-2 and TRBJ2-1 for the parts outside the CDR3, the full variable domain is GAGVSQSPSNKVTEKGKDVELRCDPISGHTALYWYRQSLGQGLEFLIYFQGNSAPDKSGLPSDRFSAERTGGSVSTLTIQRTQQEDSAVYLCASSLVGASNNEQFFGPGTRLTVL.

This clone was observed many times. The chain combines TRBV5-1 with TRBJ2-7; 7 nucleotides line up with TRBD1. V lost 4 bases, J lost 6 bases, and 13 bases stayed unmatched. Per germline, CDR1 SGHRS and CDR2 YFSETQ. This CDR3 contains 15 residues. The CDR3 sequence is CASSGRGILISEQYF. The CDR3 nucleotides are TGCGCCAGCAGCGGCAGGGGGATCTTAATTTCCGAGCAGTACTTC.